Listed below are T cell receptor beta chains from one sample, sequenced in a study of blood T cell repertoires in COVID-19. Generated by immunoSEQ multiplex PCR, the TCRdb table keeps only in-frame clones and is missing some. The table has some 90,000 clones, approximately 86% seen once. The specimen sequenced was peripheral blood. The receptors come from an elderly woman with acute or convalescent COVID-19. Each CDR3 is given with its conserved first and last residue. The order of the fields is clone size, J gene, D gene, V gene, CDR3 DNA, CDR3 protein. The D gene is left open where the match is weak. The listing skips clone size in some rows; elsewhere it reads once, few, many or a size class.

>-|TRBJ2-1|TRBD2|TRBV20-1
TGCAGTGCAAGTACAGCGGGGGCCTCCTACAATGAGCAGTTCTTC
CSASTAGASYNEQFF
>once|TRBJ2-2|TRBD2|TRBV9
TGTGCCAGCAGCGGACGGGCGGGGGGACCCTACACCGGGGAGCTGTTTTTT
CASSGRAGGPYTGELFF
>-|TRBJ2-2|TRBD2|TRBV4-2
TGTGCCAGCAGCCAAGGACTAGCGGGGGGGCCCGGGGAGCTGTTTTTT
CASSQGLAGGPGELFF
>-|TRBJ1-5|-|TRBV5-5
TGTGCCAGCAGCATCGACAAGGGGAGCAATCAGCCCCAGCATTTT
CASSIDKGSNQPQHF
>-|TRBJ2-1|TRBD2|TRBV6-5
TGTGCCAGCAGTTTGAGCGGGGGGGCCCACAATGAGCAGTTCTTC
CASSLSGGAHNEQFF
>-|TRBJ1-5|-|TRBV20-1
TGCAGTGCTAGTGCAGGGGATAGGGTGAACCAGCCCCAGCATTTT
CSASAGDRVNQPQHF
>-|TRBJ2-7|TRBD1|TRBV10-3
TGTGCCATCGCGGACCGGGACAGGGGCTACGAGCAGTACTTC
CAIADRDRGYEQYF
>-|TRBJ1-5|-|TRBV2
TGTGCCAGCAATGCAGACACAAATCAGCCCCAGCATTTT
CASNADTNQPQHF
>-|TRBJ2-2|-|TRBV7-4
TGTGCCAGCAGCCCAGGACAGTTCGCCGGGGAGCTGTTTTTT
CASSPGQFAGELFF
>-|TRBJ1-1|TRBD1|TRBV10-3
TGTGCCATCAGTGGCGACAGGGAAAGTGAAGCTTTCTTT
CAISGDRESEAFF
>-|TRBJ2-1|-|TRBV2
TGTGCCAGCAGTGGACGAAAAGACAGAAGCTCCTACAATGAGCAGTTCTTC
CASSGRKDRSSYNEQFF
>-|TRBJ1-2|TRBD1|TRBV19
TGTGCCAGTAGTATGGTCGGGACAGGGGCGAGCTATGGCTACACCTTC
CASSMVGTGASYGYTF
>once|TRBJ2-1|TRBD2|TRBV5-1
TGCGCCAGCAGCTCCGGACTAGCGGGAACCTACAATGAGCAGTTCTTC
CASSSGLAGTYNEQFF
>-|TRBJ2-3|TRBD2|TRBV2
TGTGCCACCCTAGCGGGGGAAGGGGCAGATACGCAGTATTTT
CATLAGEGADTQYF
>-|TRBJ2-2|-|TRBV25-1
TGTGCCAGTACCAGGGGTACCGGGGAGCTGTTTTTT
CASTRGTGELFF
>-|TRBJ1-4|-|TRBV6-5
TGTGCCAGCAGTAGGACAGACCTTAATGAAAAACTGTTTTTT
CASSRTDLNEKLFF
>-|TRBJ1-1|-|TRBV9
TGTGCCAGCAGCGTCGGGGAGAACACTGAAGCTTTCTTT
CASSVGENTEAFF
>-|TRBJ1-2|-|TRBV25-1
TGTGCCAGCAGTGAATATATGCGGGGGAGAGGTGATGGCTACACCTTC
CASSEYMRGRGDGYTF
>-|TRBJ2-7|-|TRBV7-3
TGTGCCAGCAGCTTAGGAAGGAGCTACGAGCAGTACTTC
CASSLGRSYEQYF
>-|TRBJ2-5|-|TRBV12-3/TRBV12-4
TGTGCCAGCAGTTCGACAGTTCAAGAGACCCAGTACTTC
CASSSTVQETQYF
>-|TRBJ1-3|TRBD1|TRBV4-1
TGCGCCAGCAGCCAAGTCGGACAGGGGTTGTTCGGAAACACCATATATTTT
CASSQVGQGLFGNTIYF
>-|TRBJ1-2|-|TRBV5-1
TGCGCCAGCAGCTTGGGTCGGGGTAAAGTGGACTATGGCTACACCTTC
CASSLGRGKVDYGYTF
>-|TRBJ1-1|-|TRBV20-1
TGCAGTGCTAGTTTTCGGGGTAGTGACACTGAAGCTTTCTTT
CSASFRGSDTEAFF
>-|TRBJ2-2|-|TRBV24-1
TGTGCCACCAGTGGGGGCGGGGTCACCGGGGAGCTGTTTTTT
CATSGGGVTGELFF
>-|TRBJ1-5|TRBD1|TRBV7-8
TGTGCCAGCAGCTCCAGGACAGGGGGAGGTCAGCCCCAGCATTTT
CASSSRTGGGQPQHF
>once|TRBJ1-5|-|TRBV7-2
TGTGCCAGCAGCTTAGCCTATCAGCCCCAGCATTTT
CASSLAYQPQHF
>-|TRBJ1-6|-|TRBV30
TGTGCCTGGAGTGGCCAGGGAGGTAGCTCCTATAATTCACCCCTCCACTTT
CAWSGQGGSSYNSPLHF
>-|TRBJ1-6|TRBD1|TRBV10-3
TGTGCCATCAGTGAAAGGGACAGGGGCTCACCCCTCCACTTT
CAISERDRGSPLHF
>-|TRBJ1-6|-|TRBV3-1/TRBV3-2
TGTGCCAGCAGCCACACGACAGGCAAGGGGAATTCACCCCTCCACTTT
CASSHTTGKGNSPLHF
>-|TRBJ2-3|TRBD2|TRBV15
TGTGCCACCAGCAGAGAACTAGCGGGGGGACGATATAGCACAGATACGCAGTATTTT
CATSRELAGGRYSTDTQYF
>-|TRBJ2-7|TRBD1|TRBV27
TGTGCCAGCAGGTGGGGCGGGACAGGGGTATACGAGCAGTACTTC
CASRWGGTGVYEQYF
>-|TRBJ1-3|-|TRBV2
TGTGCCAGCAGTGCAGACTCTCACTCTGGAAACACCATATATTTT
CASSADSHSGNTIYF
>once|TRBJ2-7|TRBD2|TRBV9
TGTGCCAGCAGCGTAGGAGCGGGGTACTCCTACGAGCAGTACTTC
CASSVGAGYSYEQYF
>-|TRBJ1-2|TRBD1|TRBV10-3
TGTGCCATCAGTGAGTCGAGGGACAGCAACTATGGCTACACCTTC
CAISESRDSNYGYTF
>-|TRBJ1-2|TRBD1|TRBV5-4
TGTGCCAGCAGCTTGCTATTTGGACAGGGAGACGGCTACACCTTC
CASSLLFGQGDGYTF
>once|TRBJ1-1|-|TRBV5-1
TGCGCCAGCAGCCGAGACCCGACAGGCGACACTGAAGCTTTCTTT
CASSRDPTGDTEAFF
>few|TRBJ1-6|-|TRBV6-5
TGTGCCAGCACTAACAGGGTTAATTCACCCCTCCACTTT
CASTNRVNSPLHF
>-|TRBJ2-6|TRBD1|TRBV10-2
TGCGCCAGCATGGGGACAGGGCTGGAGCCTGGGGCCAACGTCCTGACTTTC
CASMGTGLEPGANVLTF
>-|TRBJ1-2|TRBD1|TRBV18
TGTGCCAGCTCACCAGAGTTTTCGAAGGTGGGGCACTCCGGGACAGGGGATCTTGGCTACACCTTC
CASSPEFSKVGHSGTGDLGYTF
>-|TRBJ2-1|TRBD1|TRBV18
TGTGCCAGCTCATCGCCGGGACAGGGGGCCTATGAGCAGTTCTTC
CASSSPGQGAYEQFF
>once|TRBJ2-5|TRBD2|TRBV7-2
TGTGCCAGCAGCGCAAAGACTAGCGGGGGTTTCGGGACCCAGTACTTC
CASSAKTSGGFGTQYF
>-|TRBJ2-5|TRBD2|TRBV7-2
TGTGCCAGCAGCTTAGGGGTAGCGGGGGGACAAGAGACCCAGTACTTC
CASSLGVAGGQETQYF
>-|TRBJ2-7|-|TRBV11-2
TGTGCCAGCAGCTCTCAGGGGCGCGAGCAGTACTTC
CASSSQGREQYF
>-|TRBJ1-3|-|TRBV5-1
TGCGCCAGCAGCTTGGATACGGGATGGGGGAGGAACACCATATATTTT
CASSLDTGWGRNTIYF
>-|TRBJ2-5|TRBD1|TRBV29-1
TGCAGCGTTGGAGGGGGCGAAGAGACCCAGTACTTC
CSVGGGEETQYF
>-|TRBJ1-3|-|TRBV12-5
TGTGCTAGTGGTTTGGTCGTTACGGGGGGAAACACCATATATTTT
CASGLVVTGGNTIYF
>-|TRBJ1-1|TRBD1|TRBV10-3
TGTGCCATCAAAACGACAGGGATAAACACTGAAGCTTTCTTT
CAIKTTGINTEAFF
>-|TRBJ1-5|-|TRBV28
TGTGCCAGCAGTTTAACTGTCGGGGTCAATCAGCCCCAGCATTTT
CASSLTVGVNQPQHF
>-|TRBJ2-7|TRBD1|TRBV6-6
TGTGCCAGCAGTTCGACAGGGGGCTATCAGATCTACGAGCAGTACTTC
CASSSTGGYQIYEQYF
>-|TRBJ2-6|TRBD1|TRBV5-1
TGCGCCAGCAGCTTGCAACGTGGGACAGGGTTAAGTGGGGCCAACGTCCTGACTTTC
CASSLQRGTGLSGANVLTF
>-|TRBJ2-1|-|TRBV24-1
TGTGCCACCAGTTCGAGCTCCTACAATGAGCAGTTCTTC
CATSSSSYNEQFF
>-|TRBJ2-1|TRBD2|TRBV7-2
TGTGCCAGCAGCCTCACTAGCGGGGCCTACAATGAGCAGTTCTTC
CASSLTSGAYNEQFF
>once|TRBJ2-2|-|TRBV7-9
TGTGCCAGCAGCTTAGACCGAGTGGTACAGCTGTTTTTT
CASSLDRVVQLFF
>once|TRBJ2-3|TRBD1|TRBV11-3
TGTGCCAGCAGCACCCCCCGAACCGGGACAGGGGGCACAGATACGCAGTATTTT
CASSTPRTGTGGTDTQYF
>-|TRBJ1-6|TRBD1|TRBV3-1/TRBV3-2
TGTGCCAGCAGCCCAACAGGGGAAAGGTCACCCCTCCACTTT
CASSPTGERSPLHF
>-|TRBJ1-1|-|TRBV19
TGTGCCAGTTTCGGTGGGCGCACTGAAGCTTTCTTT
CASFGGRTEAFF
>-|TRBJ1-2|TRBD1|TRBV27
TGTGCCAGCAGTCCAAGGACAGGGGGTAACTATGGCTACACCTTC
CASSPRTGGNYGYTF
>-|TRBJ1-2|-|TRBV12-3/TRBV12-4
TGTGCCAGCAGTTACAGGGCGGTAGGCTACACCTTC
CASSYRAVGYTF
>-|TRBJ1-6|-|TRBV11-3
TGTGCCAGCAGCGTGAGCTCCTATAATTCACCCCTCCACTTT
CASSVSSYNSPLHF
>-|TRBJ1-1|-|TRBV6-5
TGTGCCAGCAGAAGGACATCCTTGAACACTGAAGCTTTCTTT
CASRRTSLNTEAFF